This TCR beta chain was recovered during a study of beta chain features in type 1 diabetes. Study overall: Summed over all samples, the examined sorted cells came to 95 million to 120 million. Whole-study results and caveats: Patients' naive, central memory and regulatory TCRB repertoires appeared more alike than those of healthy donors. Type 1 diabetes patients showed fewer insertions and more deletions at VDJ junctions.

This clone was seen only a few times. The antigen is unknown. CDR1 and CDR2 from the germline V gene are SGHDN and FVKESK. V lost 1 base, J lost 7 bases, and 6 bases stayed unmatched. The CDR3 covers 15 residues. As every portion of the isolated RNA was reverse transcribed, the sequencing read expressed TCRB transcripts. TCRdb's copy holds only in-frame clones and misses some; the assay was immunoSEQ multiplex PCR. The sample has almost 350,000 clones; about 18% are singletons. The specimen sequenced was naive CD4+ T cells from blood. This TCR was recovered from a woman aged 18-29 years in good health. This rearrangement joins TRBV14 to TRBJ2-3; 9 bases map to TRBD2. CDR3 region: CASSQVSGSGNTQYF. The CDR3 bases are TGTGCCAGCAGCCAAGTTAGCGGGAGCGGGAATACGCAGTATTTT.